The entry below describes one T cell receptor beta chain. The CDR3 spans 15 residues. Germline V gene data show CDR1 as LNHDA and CDR2 as SQIVND (reference sequence). Trimming cost V 7 bases and J 4 bases, with 19 bases left between them. TCR beta chains were sequenced at survey level with immunoSEQ. The assay was immunoSEQ multiplex PCR, and TCRdb's table has in-frame clones only and misses some. The table includes under 55,000 clones, 85% to 95% detected once. The chain combines TRBV19 with TRBJ1-1, with a possible D match to TRBD1 (5 bases). The receptor was isolated from a man in his forties with rheumatoid arthritis. The sample was PBMCs. The CDR3 is CASTSEVLGGTEAFF. In nucleotides, the CDR3 is TGTGCCAGTACCTCCGAAGTCCTCGGGGGCACTGAAGCTTTCTTT.